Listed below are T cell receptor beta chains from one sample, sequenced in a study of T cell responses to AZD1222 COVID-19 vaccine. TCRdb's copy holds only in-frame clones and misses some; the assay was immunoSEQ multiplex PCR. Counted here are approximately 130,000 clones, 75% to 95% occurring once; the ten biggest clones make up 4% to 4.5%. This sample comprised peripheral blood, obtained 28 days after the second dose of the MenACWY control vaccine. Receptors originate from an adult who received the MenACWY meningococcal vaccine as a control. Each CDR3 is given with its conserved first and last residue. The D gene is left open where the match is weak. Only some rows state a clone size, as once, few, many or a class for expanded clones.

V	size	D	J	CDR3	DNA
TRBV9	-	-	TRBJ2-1	CASSTSGGPSYNEQFF	TGTGCCAGCAGCACCTCTGGCGGGCCGTCCTACAATGAGCAGTTCTTC
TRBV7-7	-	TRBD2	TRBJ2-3	CASSLALAGGNRRRDTQYF	TGTGCCAGCAGCTTAGCTCTAGCGGGGGGCAACCGGAGGAGAGATACGCAGTATTTT
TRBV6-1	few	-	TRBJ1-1	CASSESPGGGGDTEAFF	TGTGCCAGCAGTGAATCCCCAGGAGGAGGGGGAGACACTGAAGCTTTCTTT
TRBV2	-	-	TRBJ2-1	CASSGGPSEWNEQFF	TGTGCCAGCAGTGGGGGTCCCTCGGAGTGGAATGAGCAGTTCTTC
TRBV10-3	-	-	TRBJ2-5	CAISPPSDGGPVKETQYF	TGTGCCATCAGCCCCCCTTCGGATGGGGGACCGGTAAAAGAGACCCAGTACTTC
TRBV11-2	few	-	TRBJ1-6	CASSKSLFVGARGGSPLHF	TGTGCCAGCAGTAAAAGTCTCTTCGTCGGGGCCCGAGGGGGGTCACCCCTCCACTTT
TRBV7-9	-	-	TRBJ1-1	CASSIPPRDNQRNTEAFF	TGTGCCAGCAGCATACCGCCGCGGGACAACCAGAGGAACACTGAAGCTTTCTTT
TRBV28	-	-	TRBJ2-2	CASRARANTGELFF	TGTGCCAGCAGGGCGCGGGCGAACACCGGGGAGCTGTTTTTT
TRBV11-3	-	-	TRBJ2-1	CASSSRVSSYNEQFF	TGTGCCAGCAGCTCTAGAGTGTCTAGTTACAATGAGCAGTTCTTC
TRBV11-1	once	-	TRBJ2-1	CASSLKAQWTYNEQFF	TGTGCCAGCAGCTTAAAGGCTCAGTGGACCTACAATGAGCAGTTCTTC
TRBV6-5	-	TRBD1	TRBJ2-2	CASSGQGTSTGELFF	TGTGCCAGCTCGGGACAGGGGACAAGCACCGGGGAGCTGTTTTTT
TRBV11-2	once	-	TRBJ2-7	CASSLDSYEQYF	TGTGCCAGCAGCTTAGACTCGTACGAGCAGTACTTC
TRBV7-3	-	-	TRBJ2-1	CASSHSGAVDYNEQFF	TGTGCCAGCAGCCACAGTGGGGCTGTCGATTACAATGAGCAGTTCTTC
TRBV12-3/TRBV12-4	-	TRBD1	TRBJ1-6	CASTDRVDSPLHF	TGTGCCAGCACGGACAGGGTAGATTCACCCCTCCACTTT
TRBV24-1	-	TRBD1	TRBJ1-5	CATSDHRTGEVGSNQPQHF	TGTGCCACCAGTGACCATCGGACAGGGGAGGTTGGTAGCAATCAGCCCCAGCATTTT
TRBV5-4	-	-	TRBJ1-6	CASSFQGSNSPLHF	TGTGCCAGCAGCTTTCAGGGGAGTAATTCACCCCTCCACTTT
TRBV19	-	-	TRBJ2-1	CASSRQGTYNEQFF	TGTGCCAGTAGTAGGCAGGGCACCTACAATGAGCAGTTCTTC
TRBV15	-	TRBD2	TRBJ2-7	CATSRDRARGRVGSYEQYF	TGTGCCACCAGCAGAGATCGGGCTCGCGGGAGGGTGGGCTCCTACGAGCAGTACTTC
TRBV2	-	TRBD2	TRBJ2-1	CASSSPSSGRGVEQFF	TGTGCCAGCAGTTCCCCTTCTAGCGGGAGAGGAGTTGAGCAGTTCTTC
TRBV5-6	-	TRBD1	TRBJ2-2	CASSLARVTGGASTGELFF	TGTGCCAGCAGCTTGGCCAGAGTGACAGGGGGCGCGTCTACCGGGGAGCTGTTTTTT
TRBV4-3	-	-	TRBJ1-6	CASSQERDSPLHF	TGCGCCAGCAGCCAAGAAAGAGATTCACCCCTCCACTTT
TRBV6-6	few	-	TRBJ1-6	CASSSRSPLHF	TGTGCCAGCAGTTCAAGGTCACCCCTCCACTTT
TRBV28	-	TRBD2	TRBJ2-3	CASSLLGGGATDTQYF	TGTGCCAGCAGTTTATTGGGCGGGGGGGCCACAGATACGCAGTATTTT
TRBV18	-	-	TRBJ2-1	CASSPERWLSYNEQFF	TGTGCCAGCTCACCTGAGCGGTGGCTTTCCTACAATGAGCAGTTCTTC
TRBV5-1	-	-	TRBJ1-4	CASSLDPAARNEKLFF	TGCGCCAGCAGCTTGGATCCGGCAGCGCGTAATGAAAAACTGTTTTTT
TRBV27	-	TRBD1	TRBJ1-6	CASGLVGQGANSPLHF	TGTGCCAGCGGCTTGGTGGGACAGGGGGCGAATTCACCCCTCCACTTT
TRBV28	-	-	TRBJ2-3	CASSARDYGSYTQYF	TGTGCCAGCAGTGCACGGGATTACGGATCATATACGCAGTATTTT
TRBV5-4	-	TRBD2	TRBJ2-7	CASRREGATSYEQYF	TGTGCCAGCCGGCGGGAGGGGGCGACGTCCTACGAGCAGTACTTC
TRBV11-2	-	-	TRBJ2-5	CASSLVVLGSEYQETQYF	TGTGCCAGCAGCTTAGTAGTTTTGGGCAGTGAGTACCAAGAGACCCAGTACTTC
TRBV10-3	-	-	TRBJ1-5	CAISSGTRNQPQHF	TGTGCCATCAGCTCCGGGACGCGCAATCAGCCCCAGCATTTT
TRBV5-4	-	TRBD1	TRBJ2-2	CASSLGGQNGELFF	TGTGCCAGCAGCTTGGGGGGACAGAACGGGGAGCTGTTTTTT
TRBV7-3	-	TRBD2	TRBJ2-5	CASSPSGGRQETQYF	TGTGCCAGCAGCCCTAGCGGAGGTCGGCAAGAGACCCAGTACTTC
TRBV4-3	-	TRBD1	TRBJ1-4	CASSQGDRGTNEKLFF	TGCGCCAGCAGCCAAGGGGACAGGGGAACTAATGAAAAACTGTTTTTT
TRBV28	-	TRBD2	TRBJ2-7	CASSSAGTIYEQYF	TGTGCCAGCAGTTCCGCCGGGACTATCTACGAGCAGTACTTC
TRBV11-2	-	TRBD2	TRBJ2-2	CASSVRDYGHTGELFF	TGTGCCAGCAGCGTCCGGGACTACGGGCACACCGGGGAGCTGTTTTTT
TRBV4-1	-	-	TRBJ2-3	CASSKGPLVSTDTQYF	TGCGCCAGCAGCAAAGGCCCGCTGGTGAGCACAGATACGCAGTATTTT
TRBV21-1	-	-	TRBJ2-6	CASSQNNQSAASGANVLTF	TGTGCCAGCAGCCAAAATAACCAGAGCGCTGCCTCTGGGGCCAACGTCCTGACTTTC
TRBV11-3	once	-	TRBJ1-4	CASSFRSTELNEKLFF	TGTGCCAGCAGCTTTCGGTCGACGGAACTGAATGAAAAACTGTTTTTT
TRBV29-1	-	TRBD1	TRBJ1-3	CSVSTGGMTGNTIYF	TGCAGCGTGTCCACAGGGGGAATGACTGGAAACACCATATATTTT
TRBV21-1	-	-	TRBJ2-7	CASMGLALRSYEQYF	TGTGCCAGCATGGGACTAGCGCTACGCTCCTACGAGCAGTACTTC
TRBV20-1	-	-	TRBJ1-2	CSASREYGYTF	TGCAGTGCAAGTAGAGAGTATGGCTACACCTTC
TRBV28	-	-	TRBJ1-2	CASSLSLHTAGNGYTF	TGTGCCAGCAGTTTAAGCCTGCATACGGCGGGTAATGGCTACACCTTC
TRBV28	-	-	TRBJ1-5	CASSSRRDALQPQHF	TGTGCCAGCAGTTCTCGTCGAGATGCACTTCAGCCCCAGCATTTT
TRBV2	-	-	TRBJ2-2	CASSDNGPSRTGELFF	TGTGCCAGCAGTGATAACGGGCCAAGTAGGACCGGGGAGCTGTTTTTT
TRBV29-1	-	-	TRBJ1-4	CSVVRDTSGKLFF	TGCAGCGTTGTGCGGGACACGTCAGGAAAACTGTTTTTT
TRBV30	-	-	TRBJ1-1	CAWSVLGGNTEAFF	TGTGCCTGGAGTGTACTGGGGGGGAACACTGAAGCTTTCTTT
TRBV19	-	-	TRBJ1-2	CASSIEGRGYTF	TGTGCCAGTAGTATCGAAGGGAGAGGCTACACCTTC
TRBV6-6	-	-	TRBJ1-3	CASSNGNTIYF	TGTGCCAGCAGTAACGGAAACACCATATATTTT
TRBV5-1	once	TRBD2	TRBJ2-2	CASSSSGGGTGELFF	TGCGCCAGCAGCAGTAGCGGGGGTGGAACCGGGGAGCTGTTTTTT
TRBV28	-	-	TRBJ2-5	CASRRVSGTQYF	TGTGCCAGCAGGCGTGTGTCGGGGACCCAGTACTTC
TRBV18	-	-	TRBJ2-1	CASSPQDTYNEQFF	TGTGCCAGCTCACCGCAAGATACGTACAATGAGCAGTTCTTC
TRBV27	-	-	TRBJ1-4	CASSSVIWDEKLFF	TGTGCCAGCAGTTCGGTCATCTGGGATGAAAAACTGTTTTTT
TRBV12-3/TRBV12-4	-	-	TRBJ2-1	CASGTVYNEQFF	TGTGCCAGCGGCACGGTGTACAATGAGCAGTTCTTC
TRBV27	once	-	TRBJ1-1	CASSFSTRTEAFF	TGTGCCAGCAGTTTTAGTACTCGCACTGAAGCTTTCTTT
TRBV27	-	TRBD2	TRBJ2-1	CASSTSGLYNEQFF	TGTGCCAGCAGTACTAGCGGGCTCTACAATGAGCAGTTCTTC
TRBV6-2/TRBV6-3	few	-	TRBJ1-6	CASSWSAGYNSPLHF	TGTGCCAGCAGTTGGTCCGCAGGGTATAATTCACCCCTCCACTTT
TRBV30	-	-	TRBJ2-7	CAWGFWDRAYEQYF	TGTGCCTGGGGGTTCTGGGACCGCGCCTACGAGCAGTACTTC
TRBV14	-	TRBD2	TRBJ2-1	CASSPELAGPEEQFF	TGTGCCAGCAGCCCCGAGCTAGCGGGACCGGAGGAGCAGTTCTTC